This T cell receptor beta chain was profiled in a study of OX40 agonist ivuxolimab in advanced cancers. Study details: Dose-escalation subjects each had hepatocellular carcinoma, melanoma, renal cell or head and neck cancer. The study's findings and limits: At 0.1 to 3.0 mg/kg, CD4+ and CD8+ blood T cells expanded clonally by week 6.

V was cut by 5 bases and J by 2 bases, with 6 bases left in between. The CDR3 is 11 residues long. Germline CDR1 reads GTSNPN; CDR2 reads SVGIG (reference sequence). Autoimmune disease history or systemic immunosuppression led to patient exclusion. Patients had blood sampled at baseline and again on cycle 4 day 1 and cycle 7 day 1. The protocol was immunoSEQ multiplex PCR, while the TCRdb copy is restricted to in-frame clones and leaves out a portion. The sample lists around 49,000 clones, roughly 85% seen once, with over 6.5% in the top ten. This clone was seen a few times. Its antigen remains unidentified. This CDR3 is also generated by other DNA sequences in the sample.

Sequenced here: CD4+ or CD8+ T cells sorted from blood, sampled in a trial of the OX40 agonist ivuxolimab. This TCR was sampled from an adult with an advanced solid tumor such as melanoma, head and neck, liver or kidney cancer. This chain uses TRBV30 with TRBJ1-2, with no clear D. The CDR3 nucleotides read TGTGCCTGGGGCACCAACTATGGCTACACCTTC. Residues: CAWGTNYGYTF.